These 15 T cell receptor beta chains came from one sample sequenced in a study of T cell responses to AZD1222 COVID-19 vaccine. Using immunoSEQ multiplex PCR, the repertoire was profiled, and TCRdb retains in-frame clones only, with some absent. Counted here are about 190,000 clones, 94% occurring once; the ten biggest clones make up roughly a tenth. Sequenced here: peripheral blood, sampled on day 0 of AZD1222 vaccination. Receptor source: an adult in good health.

The J gene is TRBJ2-5, the V gene TRBV6-5; tentative D call: TRBD1 (6 bases). Per germline, CDR1 MNHEY and CDR2 SVGAGI. The CDR3 is made up of 12 amino acids. Deletions cut 6 bases from V and 9 bases from J, with 14 bases between. As DNA, the CDR3 is TGTGCCAGCAGCCGGCAAGAGGGGGCCCAGTACTTC. Translating it yields CASSRQEGAQYF.

This chain uses TRBV9 with TRBJ2-7, with D tentatively TRBD2 (5 bases). The germline CDR1 and CDR2 sequences are SGDLS and YYNGEE. The CDR3 has 16 amino acids. V lost 3 bases, J lost 2 bases, and 18 bases lay in between. In nucleotides, the CDR3 is TGTGCCAGCAGCGGCCCGGGAATTACCTATCCCTACGAGCAGTACTTC. It encodes CASSGPGITYPYEQYF.

The J gene is TRBJ1-4, the V gene TRBV19; possible D gene TRBD1, 5 bases. CDR1 and CDR2 from the germline V gene are LNHDA and SQIVND (reference sequence). The CDR3 sequence is 16 residues long. Trimming stripped 4 bases from V and 7 bases from J, with 19 bases between. DNA for the CDR3: TGTGCCAGTAGTAGAGAGCGGGGCAGGTTGGCTGAAAAACTGTTTTTT. Translated: CASSRERGRLAEKLFF.

V gene TRBV5-1 combines with J gene TRBJ2-3, with TRBD2 matching 7 bases. After removal of 3 bases from V and 3 bases from J, the junction contained 7 bases not matched to a gene. Germline V gene data show CDR1 as SGHRS and CDR2 as YFSETQ. The CDR3 length is 15 residues. The CDR3 loop is CASSSDGTKTDTQYF. The CDR3 bases are TGCGCCAGCAGCTCCGACGGGACTAAAACAGATACGCAGTATTTT.

The CDR3 DNA follows: TGTGCCAGCAGCTTACGGTGGCAGGTGAGCTCCTACGAGCAGTACTTC. Protein: CASSLRWQVSSYEQYF. This chain links TRBV11-2 with TRBJ2-7; D gene unclear. There are 16 residues in the CDR3. Germline-derived CDR1 and CDR2 are SGHAT and FQNNGV. Trimming removed 2 bases from V and 0 bases from J, with 14 bases in between.

This clone was counted once. The chain carries TRBV7-6 and TRBJ2-1; 7 nucleotides agree with TRBD1. Germline V gives CDR1 SGHVS, CDR2 FNYEAQ. CDR3 length equals 16 residues. The J segment lost 8 bases and the V segment lost 5 bases, leaving 15 bases of the junction unmatched. The CDR3 region is CASSPTGTVLVDEQFF. CDR3 nucleotides: TGTGCCAGCAGCCCAACCGGGACAGTCCTAGTCGATGAGCAGTTCTTC.

V usage is TRBV7-9 and J usage is TRBJ2-1; 9 bases agree with TRBD2. Germline assignment: CDR1 SEHNR and CDR2 FQNEAQ (reference sequence). V lost 4 bases and J lost 7; bases outside the gene matches: 11. The CDR3 sequence is 16 residues long. As DNA, the CDR3 is TGTGCCAGCAGCTCATCACCCGGGACTAGCACTAATGAGCAGTTCTTC. Protein sequence: CASSSSPGTSTNEQFF.

Regarding this clone: A junction end diverges from the germline sequence, so it may reflect a read error. The chain carries TRBV6-2 or TRBV6-3 and TRBJ1-4, with D perhaps TRBD1 (6 bases). Germline V lookup: CDR1 MNHEY, CDR2 SVGEGT. The CDR3 has 14 amino acids. The CDR3 is CASSYSFSQDRRDF. The CDR3, as DNA: TGTGCCAGCAGTTACTCATTTTCACAGGACAGACGGGATTTT.

The genes are TRBV10-3 and TRBJ2-3; 8 bases match TRBD2. CDR1 and CDR2 from the germline V gene are ENHRY and SYGVKD. CDR3 length: 13 residues. V lost 4 bases and J lost 10; bases outside the gene matches: 7. The CDR3 sequence: CAISGSGAGAQYF. The DNA of the CDR3 is TGTGCCATCAGTGGGTCGGGAGCGGGAGCGCAGTATTTT.

The chain employs TRBV10-3 and TRBJ2-7, with 10 bases fitting TRBD1. V was clipped by 4 bases and J by 12 bases; unmatched bases: 21. CDR3 length: 17 amino acids. The germline V gene has CDR1 ENHRY and CDR2 SYGVKD. CDR3 bases: TGTGCCATCAGTGCCGGGATAATAAGGGACAGGGGAACAGATCGGTACTTC. Translation: CAISAGIIRDRGTDRYF.

The rearrangement joins TRBV7-8 to TRBJ2-7, with 8 bases aligning to TRBD1. This CDR3 has 15 amino acids. Germline lookup yields CDR1 SGHVS and CDR2 FQNEAQ. Unmatched junction bases numbered 6, after V lost 5 bases and J lost 0 bases. CDR3 sequence reads: CASSPTGVVSYEQYF. In DNA form, the CDR3 reads TGTGCCAGCAGCCCGACAGGGGTGGTCTCCTACGAGCAGTACTTC.

This clone was counted only a few times. The rearrangement links TRBV25-1 to TRBJ1-3; D unresolved. The CDR3 consists of 13 residues. Trimming took 6 bases from V and 1 from J, leaving 7 bases between them. From germline, CDR1 is MGHDK and CDR2 SYGVNS. The CDR3 DNA reads TGTGCCAGCAGCTACCAGTCTGGAAACACCATATATTTT. It codes for CASSYQSGNTIYF.

The chain has TRBV6-5 and TRBJ2-1; D is perhaps TRBD1 or TRBD2 (5 bases each). From germline, CDR1 is MNHEY and CDR2 SVGAGI. Trimming shortened V by 8 bases and J by 6 bases, and 20 bases separated the two germline ends. The CDR3 runs 15 residues. CDR3: CASARDGTWGNEQFF. The CDR3 region has the DNA TGTGCCAGCGCCAGGGACGGGACCTGGGGCAATGAGCAGTTCTTC.

The chain employs TRBV2 and TRBJ1-3; no firm D call. V was clipped by 4 bases and J by 0 bases, with 10 bases between them. Germline CDR1 reads SNHLY; CDR2 reads FYNNEI. This CDR3 region has 15 residues. The CDR3 sequence: CASSVGPLSGNTIYF. The CDR3, as DNA: TGTGCCAGCAGTGTTGGGCCACTCTCTGGAAACACCATATATTTT.

This chain uses TRBV6-2 or TRBV6-3 with TRBJ2-7; D perhaps matches TRBD2 (6 bases). The CDR3 spans 14 residues. V lost 5 bases, J lost 6 bases, and 17 bases lay in between. Germline V gene lookup returns CDR1 MNHEY and CDR2 SVGEGT. The CDR3 nucleotides are TGTGCCAGCAGTAACCCGACGCTAGCGCTCGAGCAGTACTTC. Its protein product is CASSNPTLALEQYF.